This T cell receptor beta chain was obtained from a study of blood T cell repertoires in COVID-19. V lost 3 bases, J lost 9 bases, and 3 bases stayed unmatched. Germline V gives CDR1 SGHDN, CDR2 FVKESK. This CDR3 spans 14 amino acids. Seattle participants joined during active infection and were tracked over time. Measured with immunoSEQ multiplex PCR; TCRdb has only the in-frame clones, and not every one. The sample shows 150,000 or so clones, around 83% of them seen only once. This sequence was found in a woman in her sixties with COVID-19, enrolled during active disease. The genes are TRBV14 and TRBJ1-6; 9 bases agree with TRBD1. Sequencing used peripheral blood. CDR3 DNA: TGTGCCAGCAGCCACGGACAGGGGAGTTCACCCCTCCACTTT. Protein: CASSHGQGSSPLHF.